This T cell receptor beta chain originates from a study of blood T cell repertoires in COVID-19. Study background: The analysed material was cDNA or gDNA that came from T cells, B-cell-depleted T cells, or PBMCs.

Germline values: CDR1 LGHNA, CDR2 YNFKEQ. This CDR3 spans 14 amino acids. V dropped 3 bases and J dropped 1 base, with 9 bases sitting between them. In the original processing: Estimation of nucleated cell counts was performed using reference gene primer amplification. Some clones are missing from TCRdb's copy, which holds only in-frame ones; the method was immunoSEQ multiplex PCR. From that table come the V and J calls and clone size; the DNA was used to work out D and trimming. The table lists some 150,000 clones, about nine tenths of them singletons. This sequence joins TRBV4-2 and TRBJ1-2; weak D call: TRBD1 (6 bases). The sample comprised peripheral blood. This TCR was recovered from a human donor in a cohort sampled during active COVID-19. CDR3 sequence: CASSQPDSNYGYTF. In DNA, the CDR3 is TGTGCCAGCAGCCAGCCGGACAGTAACTATGGCTACACCTTC.